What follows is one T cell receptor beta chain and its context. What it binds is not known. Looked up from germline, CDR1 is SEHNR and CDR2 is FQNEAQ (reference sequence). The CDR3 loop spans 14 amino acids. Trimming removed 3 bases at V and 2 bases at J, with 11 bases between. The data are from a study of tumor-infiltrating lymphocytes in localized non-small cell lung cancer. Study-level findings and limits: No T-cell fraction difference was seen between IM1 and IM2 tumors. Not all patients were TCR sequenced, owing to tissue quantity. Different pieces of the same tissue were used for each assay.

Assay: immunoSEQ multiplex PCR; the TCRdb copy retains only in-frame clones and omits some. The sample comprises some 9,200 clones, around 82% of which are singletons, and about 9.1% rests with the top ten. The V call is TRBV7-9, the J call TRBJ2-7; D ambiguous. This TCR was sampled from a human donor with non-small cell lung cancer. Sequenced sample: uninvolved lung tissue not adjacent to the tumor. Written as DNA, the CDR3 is TGTGCCAGCAGCTTGCAGACCGCTACCTACGAGCAGTACTTC. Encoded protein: CASSLQTATYEQYF.